This passage covers 29 T cell receptor beta chains from one sample sequenced in a study of T cells in Graves' hyperthyroidism and ophthalmopathy. It was RNA transcripts that yielded the amplified TCR beta CDR3 regions. Initially, a first-round RT-PCR of the TCR CDR3 employed the HTBI primer set. TCRdb ran MiXCR on the multiplex PCR reads and lists one entry per CDR3 protein. This sample yields about 380,000 distinct CDR3 sequences, of which about a fifth are seen a single time; 40% belongs to the top ten. The sample comprised blood. Receptors originate from a man aged 18-30 years with Graves' ophthalmopathy.

J is TRBJ2-7 and V is TRBV7-9; TRBD1 agrees at 7 bases. CDR3 size: 15 residues. CDR1 and CDR2 from the germline V gene are SEHNR and FQNEAQ (reference sequence). Trimming took 4 bases from V and 2 from J; bases not matched to a gene: 8. The CDR3 nucleotides are TGTGCCAGCAGCTGGCCTGGGGGACAGACCTACGAGCAGTACTTC. This translates into CASSWPGGQTYEQYF.

This clonotype was detected a few times. The chain carries TRBV6-1 and TRBJ2-1, with D tentatively TRBD1 or TRBD2 (5 bases each). Germline lookup yields CDR1 MNHNS and CDR2 SASEGT. Trimming stripped 6 bases from V and 8 bases from J, with 23 bases between. The CDR3 runs 16 residues. CDR3 DNA sequence: TGTGCCAGCAGACTAAACCCAGGGACCCGTCGGGATGAGCAGTTCTTC. Translating it yields CASRLNPGTRRDEQFF.

The chain has TRBV6-1 and TRBJ1-6, with D possibly TRBD1 on 6 matching bases. Germline V gene lookup returns CDR1 MNHNS and CDR2 SASEGT. The CDR3 has 14 amino acids. The V and J ends lost 7 bases and 4 bases respectively, with 11 bases between them. In DNA, the CDR3 is TGTGCCAGCACCTGGACAGCTTATAATTCACCCCTCCACTTT. Protein: CASTWTAYNSPLHF.

Concerning this clonotype: This may be a read error: a much more frequent sequence differs by one nucleotide. The chain has TRBV20-1 and TRBJ1-2; D is possibly TRBD1 (6 bases). Trimming shortened V by 3 bases and J by 2 bases, and 16 bases separated the two germline ends. Germline CDR1 and CDR2: DFQATT and SNEGSKA (reference sequence). This CDR3 spans 15 amino acids. The CDR3 region has the DNA TGCAGTGCTAGCCCACAGGGCGTGTGGAACTATGGCTACACCTTC. Its protein product is CSASPQGVWNYGYTF.

This clonotype has at least ten counts. The chain links TRBV6-2 or TRBV6-3 to TRBJ2-7; D remains ambiguous. Per germline, CDR1 MNHEY and CDR2 SVGEGT. V was shortened by 2 bases and J by 2 bases, with 16 bases between the two germline ends. This CDR3 has 16 residues. The CDR3 nucleotides are TGTGCCAGCAGTTACCCCACGTCACGGACCACCTACGAGCAGTACTTC. It translates to CASSYPTSRTTYEQYF.

This clonotype was seen at least ten times. The CDR3 protein is CASSWGGTSGVVPNTGELFF. The DNA of the CDR3 is TGTGCCAGCAGTTGGGGAGGGACTAGCGGGGTCGTACCCAACACCGGGGAGCTGTTTTTT. The rearrangement joins TRBV6-1 to TRBJ2-2; 13 nucleotides line up with TRBD2. Germline CDR1 and CDR2: MNHNS and SASEGT. The V gene end was trimmed by 5 bases and the J gene end by 2 bases; junction bases not matched to a gene: 14. This CDR3 is built from 20 residues.

The gene calls are TRBV7-9 and TRBJ2-3; TRBD2 matches 9 bases. The CDR3 has 15 amino acids. Germline CDR1 and CDR2: SEHNR and FQNEAQ (reference sequence). The V gene end was trimmed by 5 bases and the J gene end by 6 bases; junction bases not matched to a gene: 9. The CDR3 spells CASSRTSAGKDTQYF. DNA for the CDR3: TGTGCCAGCAGCCGGACTAGCGCGGGGAAGGATACGCAGTATTTT. Full variable domain (remainder filled in from reference TRBV7-9 and TRBJ2-3): DTGVSQNPRHKITKRGQNVTFRCDPISEHNRLYWYRQTLGQGPEFLTYFQNEAQLEKSRLLSDRFSAERPKGSFSTLEIQRTEQGDSAMYLCASSRTSAGKDTQYFGPGTRLTVL.

With regard to this clonotype: A read error is likely, as this CDR3 ends without the conserved phenylalanine or tryptophan. The V call is TRBV20-1, the J call TRBJ2-2; 9 positions match TRBD2. Germline V CDR1 and CDR2: DFQATT, SNEGSKA (reference sequence). CDR3 length equals 16 residues. V lost 0 bases to trimming and J lost 3 bases; unmatched junction nucleotides: 5. The CDR3 nucleotides read TGCAGTGCTAGAGACGTAGCGGGGGTGGACACCGGGGAGCTGTTTCTT. It specifies CSARDVAGVDTGELFL.

The chain recombines TRBV5-4 with TRBJ2-1; 7 bases map to TRBD2. The CDR3 runs 15 residues. The V and J ends lost 2 bases and 6 bases, in that order; junction bases with no gene match: 8. Germline V gene lookup returns CDR1 SGHNT and CDR2 YYREEE (reference sequence). As DNA, the CDR3 is TGTGCCAGCAGCTTCGGGGGGACCCCCCCCAATGAGCAGTTCTTC. Encoded protein: CASSFGGTPPNEQFF.

This clonotype was seen many times. The chain has TRBV13 and TRBJ2-5; 10 nucleotides match TRBD2. The CDR3 loop spans 16 amino acids. With V trimmed by 2 bases and J by 2 bases, 5 bases remained unmatched. Germline V gene sequence: CDR1 PRHDT, CDR2 FYEKMQ (reference sequence). In DNA, the CDR3 is TGTGCCAGCAGCTTACTAGCGGGGGCTTCGCAAGAGACCCAGTACTTC. Translated: CASSLLAGASQETQYF.

There are many counts of this clonotype. The rearrangement links TRBV20-1 to TRBJ1-1; tentatively, D is TRBD1 (6 bases). The V gene's germline CDR1 is DFQATT and CDR2 SNEGSKA (reference sequence). CDR3 length: 13 residues. As DNA, the CDR3 is TGCCACGATACGGCAGTGGGGGCCACTGAAGCTTTCTTT. Residues: CHDTAVGATEAFF.

In its sample, this clonotype was seen many times. The genes are TRBV2 and TRBJ1-2; D unresolved. Germline loops: CDR1 SNHLY, CDR2 FYNNEI. The CDR3 has 17 residues. Trimming shortened V by 3 bases and J by 9 bases, and 26 bases separated the two germline ends. CDR3 amino acids: CASSEPPFPGPPGSYTF. The CDR3 nucleotides are TGTGCCAGCAGTGAGCCCCCCTTCCCCGGGCCTCCGGGGAGCTACACCTTC.

The chain couples TRBV20-1 to TRBJ1-1, with a weak D call TRBD1 (6 bases). CDR3 length: 13 amino acids. The V gene lost 6 bases and the J gene lost 6 bases, with 17 bases spanning the gap. Germline CDR1 DFQATT, CDR2 SNEGSKA (reference sequence). The chain's CDR3 is CSATKQGNSEAFF. The CDR3 DNA reads TGCAGTGCCACGAAACAGGGAAACTCTGAAGCTTTCTTT.

This clonotype was observed a few times. V and J are TRBV5-4 and TRBJ1-5; D may be TRBD1 (6 bases). CDR3 length equals 14 residues. In germline, CDR1 is SGHNT, CDR2 YYREEE (reference sequence). Deletions cut 0 bases from V and 7 bases from J, with 11 bases between. The CDR3 DNA is TGTGCCAGCAGCTTGGCAGGGGCGAAGCAGCCCCAGCATTTT. This translates into CASSLAGAKQPQHF.

This clonotype appeared many times. CDR3 residues: CASSAEGGSNTGELFF. CDR3 bases: TGTGCCAGCAGTGCCGAGGGCGGCTCGAACACCGGGGAGCTGTTTTTT. The chain is built from TRBV6-1 and TRBJ2-2; a weak D match, TRBD2 (5 bases). The germline V gene encodes CDR1 MNHNS and CDR2 SASEGT. V was shortened by 4 bases and J by 0 bases, with 12 bases between the two germline ends. The CDR3 contains 16 residues.

This clonotype was observed a handful of times. The chain is built from TRBV6-1 and TRBJ1-2, with 8 bases fitting TRBD1. CDR1 and CDR2 (germline): MNHNS, SASEGT. This CDR3 has 13 residues. The V gene end was trimmed by 6 bases and the J gene end by 4 bases; junction bases not matched to a gene: 4. CDR3 protein: CASRDRASYGYTF. For the CDR3, the DNA is TGTGCCAGCAGGGACAGGGCAAGCTATGGCTACACCTTC.

This clonotype was seen only a few times. The V gene is TRBV15, the J gene TRBJ2-7, with 7 bases aligning to TRBD1. Losses at the gene ends were 4 bases for V and 1 base for J; bases not matched to a gene: 10. Germline V lookup: CDR1 LNHNV, CDR2 YYDKDF (reference sequence). CDR3 length: 16 residues. The CDR3, as DNA: TGTGCCACCAGCACCGGAGGAAAGGGGGCATCCTACGAGCAGTACTTC. Amino acid sequence: CATSTGGKGASYEQYF.

In this sample, this clonotype turned up a few times. The chain employs TRBV18 and TRBJ2-3; D gene unclear. The CDR3 has 14 amino acids. Trimming left V 6 bases short and J 4 bases short, with 14 bases between. The germline gives CDR1 KGHSH, CDR2 LQKENI. In nucleotides, the CDR3 is TGTGCCAGCTCCCCTGTTGGCGGCCCAGATACGCAGTATTTT. This encodes CASSPVGGPDTQYF.

This clonotype was detected many times. The chain links TRBV6-1 to TRBJ2-7, with TRBD2 as a possible D gene (6 bases). Looked up from germline, CDR1 is MNHNS and CDR2 is SASEGT. V lost 3 bases and J 3 bases, leaving 9 bases between the germline ends. The CDR3 covers 13 residues. This chain's CDR3 is CASSDDGGYEQYF. The CDR3 DNA sequence: TGTGCCAGCAGTGATGACGGGGGCTACGAGCAGTACTTC.

This clonotype was seen repeatedly, ten times or more. CDR3 DNA sequence: TGTGCCAGCAGTGAGGTTATGAACTATGGCTACACCTTC. Translated: CASSEVMNYGYTF. The genes are TRBV2 and TRBJ1-2, with D hard to call. Trimming took off 3 bases at V and 2 bases at J, with 7 bases between the two ends. Germline lookup yields CDR1 SNHLY and CDR2 FYNNEI. The CDR3 contains 13 residues.

This clonotype was seen ten or more times. This chain connects TRBV5-1 to TRBJ1-1; D is ambiguous. The germline V and J ends were trimmed by 3 bases and 0 bases, with 12 bases remaining between them. Germline V CDR1 and CDR2: SGHRS, YFSETQ. The CDR3 is 15 amino acids. CDR3 coding DNA: TGCGCCAGCAGCTCCAGTGCAGAAATGAACACTGAAGCTTTCTTT. It specifies CASSSSAEMNTEAFF.

This clonotype was recorded only once. The V gene is TRBV6-1, the J gene TRBJ1-4; D gene ambiguous. Germline CDR1 and CDR2: MNHNS and SASEGT. V gave up 6 bases and J gave up 4 bases, with 15 bases separating them. This CDR3 is built from 15 residues. The CDR3 here is CASSGWWGDNEKLFF. The CDR3 DNA reads TGTGCCAGCAGCGGGTGGTGGGGAGATAATGAAAAACTGTTTTTT.

This clonotype was counted ten times or more. The chain is built from TRBV5-1 and TRBJ2-3; 9 bases agree with TRBD1. Looked up from germline, CDR1 is SGHRS and CDR2 is YFSETQ. J gave up 3 bases and V 3 bases, and 5 bases lay outside the gene matches. CDR3 length equals 15 residues. The CDR3 nucleotides read TGCGCCAGCAGCTCCGCCGACAGGGGGACAGATACGCAGTATTTT. Its translation is CASSSADRGTDTQYF. The full variable domain, in which reference TRBV5-1 and TRBJ2-3 provide the parts outside the CDR3, is KAGVTQTPRYLIKTRGQQVTLSCSPISGHRSVSWYQQTPGQGLQFLFEYFSETQRNKGNFPGRFSGRQFSNSRSEMNVSTLELGDSALYLCASSSADRGTDTQYFGPGTRLTVL.

This clonotype turned up a few times. J is TRBJ1-1 and V is TRBV19, with D unresolved. V was shortened by 1 base and J by 0 bases, with 6 bases between the two germline ends. Germline CDR1 is LNHDA and CDR2 is SQIVND (reference sequence). This CDR3 spans 14 amino acids. The DNA of the CDR3 is TGTGCCAGTAGTATAGGGCAGATGAACACTGAAGCTTTCTTT. The encoded protein is CASSIGQMNTEAFF.

This clonotype was seen more than once but under ten times. This chain links TRBV27 with TRBJ1-2; D is possibly TRBD1 (5 bases). V lost 1 base and J 4 bases, leaving 13 bases between the germline ends. This CDR3 is built from 15 residues. Germline CDR1 is MNHEY and CDR2 is SMNVEV (reference sequence). This CDR3 reads CASSLWGREGYGYTF. Here the CDR3 DNA reads TGTGCCAGCAGTTTATGGGGCAGGGAGGGCTATGGCTACACCTTC.

This clonotype has at least ten counts. The rearrangement joins TRBV11-1 to TRBJ2-2; TRBD1 agrees at 9 bases. The CDR3 sequence is 16 residues long. Per the germline V gene, CDR1 is SGHAT and CDR2 is FQDESV (reference sequence). V was pared by 4 bases and J by 1 base, with 4 bases of the junction left unmatched. CDR3 DNA: TGTGCCAGCAGCTCAGCGGGACAGGGGAACACCGGGGAGCTGTTTTTT. This codes for CASSSAGQGNTGELFF.

The chain links TRBV20-1 to TRBJ1-6, with 8 bases matching TRBD1. Trimming at V came to 5 bases and at J to 4 bases, leaving 4 bases not matched to a gene. Germline CDR1 reads DFQATT; CDR2 reads SNEGSKA (reference sequence). The CDR3 has 14 amino acids. CDR3 sequence: CSADRGSYNSPLHF. Written as DNA, the CDR3 is TGCAGTGCTGACAGGGGTTCGTATAATTCACCCCTCCACTTT.

This chain links TRBV5-1 with TRBJ2-3; weak D call: TRBD2 (6 bases). V lost 0 bases and J lost 9, with 14 bases in between. The CDR3 runs to 14 residues. Germline CDR1 reads SGHRS; CDR2 reads YFSETQ. The CDR3 protein is CASSLALWGDTQYF. The DNA for the CDR3 is TGCGCCAGCAGCTTGGCATTGTGGGGGGACACGCAGTATTTT.

The table lists this clonotype with a few counts. This chain connects TRBV19 to TRBJ1-5, with D perhaps matching TRBD1 (6 bases). Germline CDR1 is LNHDA and CDR2 is SQIVND (reference sequence). This CDR3 comprises 15 residues. Trimming pared 3 bases from V and 0 bases from J, leaving 9 bases between. CDR3 DNA sequence: TGTGCCAGTAGTATGGGACACGATAGCAATCAGCCCCAGCATTTT. It encodes CASSMGHDSNQPQHF.